The 14 T cell receptor beta chains below come from one sample, sequenced in a study of shared clonotypes between healthy human individuals (dated by TCRdb to 2020 to 2022). Libraries were prepared through the immunoSEQ multiplex PCR assay. Not all clones reach the TCRdb copy of this immuneACCESS table, which keeps in-frame sequences only. Checked studies attribute under half of the gap to unresolved V genes and leave the rest unexplained. In all, the sample holds 400,000 to 600,000 clones, and 60% to 80% of those were seen once. The top ten clonotypes cover under 15% of the sample. Material for sequencing was PBMCs. These receptors were collected from a woman aged 40 to 50 in good health. Some clones in this sample may be carry-over from other donors' samples.

This clone came up a few times. This chain joins TRBV7-2 and TRBJ2-7; 8 bases fit TRBD2. The CDR3 runs 16 residues. Germline CDR1 and CDR2: SGHTA and FQGNSA. The V and J ends lost 1 base and 3 bases, in that order; junction bases with no gene match: 8. CDR3 residues: CASSLDGRGGDYEQYF. CDR3 DNA sequence: TGTGCCAGCAGCTTAGACGGGAGGGGAGGGGACTACGAGCAGTACTTC.

The chain carries TRBV4-3 and TRBJ2-1; D may match TRBD1 or TRBD2 (5 bases each). CDR1 is LGHNA, CDR2 YSLEER, per germline. The CDR3 covers 17 residues. Trimming took 1 base from V and 2 from J, leaving 15 bases between them. DNA of the CDR3: TGCGCCAGCAGCCAAGGGGGGTTTAGGGGAACCTACAATGAGCAGTTCTTC. Amino acid sequence: CASSQGGFRGTYNEQFF.

The chain joins TRBV28 to TRBJ2-1; TRBD2 matches 13 bases. CDR1 and CDR2 (germline): MDHEN, SYDVKM. The junction had 4 bases not matched to a gene; V was cut back by 8 bases and J by 0 bases. This CDR3 spans 16 amino acids. CDR3 in amino acids: CASGTSGITSYNEQFF. CDR3 DNA: TGTGCCAGCGGGACTAGCGGGATCACCTCCTACAATGAGCAGTTCTTC.

For this clone: Other DNA sequences in this specimen translate into the identical CDR3. This chain joins TRBV5-1 and TRBJ2-7; no definite D call. Per the germline V gene, CDR1 is SGHRS and CDR2 is YFSETQ. This CDR3 has 13 amino acids. Trimming removed 0 bases from V and 3 bases from J, with 7 bases in between. The chain's CDR3 is CASSLGSSYEQYF. DNA for the CDR3: TGCGCCAGCAGCTTGGGGTCGAGCTACGAGCAGTACTTC.

The chain couples TRBV30 to TRBJ1-1; possibly TRBD1 for D (6 bases). CDR1 and CDR2 from the germline V gene are GTSNPN and SVGIG (reference sequence). V was shortened by 5 bases and J by 8 bases, with 15 bases between the two germline ends. CDR3 size: 12 residues. CDR3 DNA sequence: TGTGCCTGGGCTAACTACAGGGCGGAAGCTTTCTTT. Translating gives CAWANYRAEAFF. The whole variable domain, remainder taken from reference TRBV30 and TRBJ1-1, is SQTIHQWPATLVQPVGSPLSLECTVEGTSNPNLYWYRQAAGRGLQLLFYSVGIGQISSEVPQNLSASRPQDRQFILSSKKLLLSDSGFYLCAWANYRAEAFFGQGTRLTVV.

A note on this clone: This is likely an artifact of a read error, given a far larger clone one base away. This is likely a read error, given that the CDR3 carries no conserved phenylalanine or tryptophan at its end. J is TRBJ2-7 and V is TRBV7-8; D uncertain. CDR1 SGHVS and CDR2 FQNEAQ come from the germline V gene. The CDR3 has 14 amino acids. Trimming left V 3 bases short and J 3 bases short, with 12 bases between. CDR3 amino acids: CASSFSGLSYEQYL. CDR3 in DNA: TGTGCCAGCAGCTTTTCGGGCCTAAGCTACGAGCAGTACCTC.

The chain couples TRBV7-3 to TRBJ2-3; D assignment may be TRBD1 or TRBD2 (7 bases each). Trimming stripped 2 bases from V and 11 bases from J, with 14 bases between. This CDR3 has 13 residues. Germline assignment: CDR1 SGHTA and CDR2 FQGTGA. The CDR3 DNA sequence: TGTGCCAGCAGCTTAGTTCAGGGGGGGTTGCAGTATTTT. Translating gives CASSLVQGGLQYF.

This sequence joins TRBV20-1 and TRBJ1-1; D is unclear. The germline CDR1 and CDR2 sequences are DFQATT and SNEGSKA (reference sequence). The CDR3 is 11 amino acids. V was trimmed by 6 bases and J by 7 bases, leaving 12 bases between them. The DNA of the CDR3 is TGCAGTGCGTCCGTTCTATATGAAGCTTTCTTT. Translation gives CSASVLYEAFF.

The chain uses TRBV7-9 and TRBJ2-7, with 11 bases lining up with TRBD2. CDR3 size: 16 residues. V was clipped by 0 bases and J by 6 bases; unmatched bases: 7. Germline assignment: CDR1 SEHNR and CDR2 FQNEAQ (reference sequence). CDR3 amino acids: CASSLAVAGGPTEQYF. The CDR3 nucleotides are TGTGCCAGCAGCTTAGCGGTAGCGGGAGGGCCCACCGAGCAGTACTTC.

The chain carries TRBV4-1 and TRBJ2-2; D is unclear. Germline loops: CDR1 MGHRA, CDR2 YSYEKL. This CDR3 region has 17 residues. The V end was cut by 2 bases, the J end by 0 bases, with 13 bases between. Written as DNA, the CDR3 is TGCGCCAGCAGCCAACCCGGACGGCCGGCGAACACCGGGGAGCTGTTTTTT. Translating it yields CASSQPGRPANTGELFF.

For this clone: A far larger clone is off by one base, so a read error is likely. The chain carries TRBV5-4 and TRBJ2-1, with 11 bases matching TRBD2. The V gene's germline CDR1 is SGHNT and CDR2 YYREEE (reference sequence). The CDR3 runs to 15 residues. J was trimmed by 3 bases and V by 1 base; bases with no gene match: 0. The CDR3, as DNA: TGTGCCAGCAGCTTGACTAGCGGGAGCTACAATGAGCAGTTCTTC. This translates into CASSLTSGSYNEQFF.

The chain carries TRBV7-8 and TRBJ1-6; no reliable D call. The CDR3 totals 14 residues. The V and J ends lost 1 base and 8 bases respectively, with 9 bases between them. Germline assignment: CDR1 SGHVS and CDR2 FQNEAQ. CDR3 nucleotides: TGTGCCAGCAGCTTAGAGAGCATGTATTCACCCCTCCACTTT. This encodes CASSLESMYSPLHF. The variable domain in full, with the rest retrieved from reference TRBV7-8 and TRBJ1-6, is GAGVSQSPRYKVAKRGQDVALRCDPISGHVSLFWYQQALGQGPEFLTYFQNEAQLDKSGLPSDRFFAERPEGSVSTLKIQRTQQEDSAVYLCASSLESMYSPLHFGNGTRLTVT.

The chain couples TRBV18 to TRBJ1-1; D is possibly TRBD1 (6 bases). The V gene lost 3 bases and the J gene lost 5 bases, with 16 bases spanning the gap. This CDR3 is built from 15 residues. CDR1 is KGHSH, CDR2 LQKENI, per germline. CDR3: CASSPGQIKGTEAFF. CDR3 sequence (DNA): TGTGCCAGCTCACCCGGACAGATTAAGGGAACTGAAGCTTTCTTT.

This chain connects TRBV6-1 to TRBJ2-5; TRBD1 might be the D (6 bases). Germline values: CDR1 MNHNS, CDR2 SASEGT. This CDR3 contains 12 residues. Trimming took 8 bases from V and 2 from J, leaving 9 bases between them. The CDR3 here is CASGQKQETQYF. DNA for the CDR3: TGTGCCAGCGGACAGAAGCAAGAGACCCAGTACTTC.